The clone carrying this T cell receptor (beta chain) has only a few counts. Its antigen is currently unknown. The sample is drawn from a study of cytomegalovirus exposure and HLA in healthy donors. Study results and caveats: CMV serostatus was the sole immune exposure information available. Sequencing likely generated an artifact that appeared as a cluster of highly shared sequence variants. Across donors, most TCRs were seen rarely, yet some public ones were widespread.

V dropped 10 bases and J dropped 3 bases, with 15 bases sitting between them. CDR1 is MDHEN and CDR2 is SYDVKM in the germline V gene. The CDR3 length is 13 residues. Primers included in the PCR were 60 Vbeta and 13 Jbeta primers. Here immunoSEQ multiplex PCR was the method, and the copy in TCRdb shows in-frame clones only, minus some. The sample lists tens of thousands of clones; over 75% were seen once. The receptor was derived from a male donor in good health and CMV-seronegative. The chain uses TRBV28 and TRBJ1-2; TRBD1 is a possible D gene (5 bases). Sequenced: PBMCs. The CDR3 bases are TGTGCCACCAGGGCAGGAAGTCACTATGGCTACACCTTC. Residues: CATRAGSHYGYTF.